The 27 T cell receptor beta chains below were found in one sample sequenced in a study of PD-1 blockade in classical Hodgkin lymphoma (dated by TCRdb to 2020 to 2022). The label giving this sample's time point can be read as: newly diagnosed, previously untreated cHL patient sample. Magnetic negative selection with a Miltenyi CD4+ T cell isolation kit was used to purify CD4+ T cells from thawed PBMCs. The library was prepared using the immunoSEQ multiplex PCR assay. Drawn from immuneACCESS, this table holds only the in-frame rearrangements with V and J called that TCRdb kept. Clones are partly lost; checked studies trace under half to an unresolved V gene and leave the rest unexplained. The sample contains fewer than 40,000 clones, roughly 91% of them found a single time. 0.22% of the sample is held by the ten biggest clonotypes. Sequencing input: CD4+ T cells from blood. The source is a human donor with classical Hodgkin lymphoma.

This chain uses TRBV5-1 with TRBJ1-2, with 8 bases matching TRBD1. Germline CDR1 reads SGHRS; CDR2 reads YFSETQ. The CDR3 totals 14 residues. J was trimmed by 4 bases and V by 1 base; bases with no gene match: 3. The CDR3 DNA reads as TGCGCCAGCAGCTTGTCGGGACAGGTCTATGGCTACACCTTC. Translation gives CASSLSGQVYGYTF.

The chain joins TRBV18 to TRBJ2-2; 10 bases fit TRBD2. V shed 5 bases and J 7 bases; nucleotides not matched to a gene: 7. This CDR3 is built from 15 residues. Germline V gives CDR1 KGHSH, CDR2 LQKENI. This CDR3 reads CASSGGLAAGGELFF. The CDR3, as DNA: TGTGCCAGCTCAGGAGGACTAGCGGCCGGCGGGGAGCTGTTTTTT. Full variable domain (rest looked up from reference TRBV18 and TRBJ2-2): NAGVMQNPRHLVRRRGQEARLRCSPMKGHSHVYWYRQLPEEGLKFMVYLQKENIIDESGMPKERFSAEFPKEGPSILRIQQVVRGDSAAYFCASSGGLAAGGELFFGEGSRLTVL.

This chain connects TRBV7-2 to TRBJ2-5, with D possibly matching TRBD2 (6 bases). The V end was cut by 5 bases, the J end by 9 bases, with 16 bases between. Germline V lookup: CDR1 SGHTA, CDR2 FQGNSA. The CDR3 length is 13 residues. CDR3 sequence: CASSTGVRESQYF. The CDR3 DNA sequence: TGTGCCAGCAGCACGGGAGTTCGGGAGTCCCAGTACTTC.

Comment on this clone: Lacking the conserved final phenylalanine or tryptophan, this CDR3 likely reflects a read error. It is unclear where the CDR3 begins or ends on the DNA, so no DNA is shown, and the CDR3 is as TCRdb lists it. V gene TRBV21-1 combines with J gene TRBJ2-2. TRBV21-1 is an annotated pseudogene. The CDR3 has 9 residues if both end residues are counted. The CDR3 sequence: CASSSLWPK.

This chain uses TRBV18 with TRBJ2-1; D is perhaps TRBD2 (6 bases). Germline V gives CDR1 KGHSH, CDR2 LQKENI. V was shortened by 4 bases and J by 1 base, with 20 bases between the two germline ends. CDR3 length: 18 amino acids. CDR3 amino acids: CASSLLGASAISYNEQFF. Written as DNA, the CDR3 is TGTGCCAGCTCACTCCTCGGAGCTAGCGCAATATCCTACAATGAGCAGTTCTTC.

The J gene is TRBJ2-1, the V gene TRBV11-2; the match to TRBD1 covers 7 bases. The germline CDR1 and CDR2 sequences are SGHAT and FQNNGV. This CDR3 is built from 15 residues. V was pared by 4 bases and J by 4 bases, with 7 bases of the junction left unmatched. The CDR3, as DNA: TGTGCCAGCAGCTCCCGGGACAGTAGATACAATGAGCAGTTCTTC. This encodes CASSSRDSRYNEQFF. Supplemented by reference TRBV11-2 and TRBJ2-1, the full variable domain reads EAGVAQSPRYKIIEKRQSVAFWCNPISGHATLYWYQQILGQGPKLLIQFQNNGVVDDSQLPKDRFSAERLKGVDSTLKIQPAKLEDSAVYLCASSSRDSRYNEQFFGPGTRLTVL.

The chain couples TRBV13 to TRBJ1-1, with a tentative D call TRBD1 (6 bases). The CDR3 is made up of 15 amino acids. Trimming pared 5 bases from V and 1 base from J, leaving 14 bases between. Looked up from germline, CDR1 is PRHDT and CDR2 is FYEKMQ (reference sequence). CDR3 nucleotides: TGTGCCAGCAGCCCAGGTGGCAGGGGGAACACTGAAGCTTTCTTT. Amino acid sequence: CASSPGGRGNTEAFF. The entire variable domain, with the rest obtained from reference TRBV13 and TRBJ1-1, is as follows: AAGVIQSPRHLIKEKRETATLKCYPIPRHDTVYWYQQGPGQDPQFLISFYEKMQSDKGSIPDRFSAQQFSDYHSELNMSSLELGDSALYFCASSPGGRGNTEAFFGQGTRLTVV.

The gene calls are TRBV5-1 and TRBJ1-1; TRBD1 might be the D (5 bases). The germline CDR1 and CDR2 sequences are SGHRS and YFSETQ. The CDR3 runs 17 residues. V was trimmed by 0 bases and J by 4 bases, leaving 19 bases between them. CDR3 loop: CASSLVSGTKYGTEAFF. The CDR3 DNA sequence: TGCGCCAGCAGCTTGGTCTCAGGGACTAAATATGGCACTGAAGCTTTCTTT.

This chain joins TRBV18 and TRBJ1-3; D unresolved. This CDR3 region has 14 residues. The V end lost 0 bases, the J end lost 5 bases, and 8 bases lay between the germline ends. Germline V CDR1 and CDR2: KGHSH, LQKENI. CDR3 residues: CASSPPAGRNTIYF. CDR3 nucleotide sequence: TGTGCCAGCTCACCACCGGCAGGAAGAAACACCATATATTTT.

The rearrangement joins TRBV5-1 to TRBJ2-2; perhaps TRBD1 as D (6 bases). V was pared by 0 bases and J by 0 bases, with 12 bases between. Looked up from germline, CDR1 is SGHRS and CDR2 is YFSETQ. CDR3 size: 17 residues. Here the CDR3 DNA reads TGCGCCAGCAGCTTGGGGGTAAGGACAGCGAACACCGGGGAGCTGTTTTTT. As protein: CASSLGVRTANTGELFF. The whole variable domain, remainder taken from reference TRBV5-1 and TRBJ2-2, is KAGVTQTPRYLIKTRGQQVTLSCSPISGHRSVSWYQQTPGQGLQFLFEYFSETQRNKGNFPGRFSGRQFSNSRSEMNVSTLELGDSALYLCASSLGVRTANTGELFFGEGSRLTVL.

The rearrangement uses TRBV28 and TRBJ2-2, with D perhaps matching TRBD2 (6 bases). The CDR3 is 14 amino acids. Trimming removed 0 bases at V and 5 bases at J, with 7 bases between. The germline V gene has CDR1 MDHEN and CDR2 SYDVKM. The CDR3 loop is CASSLWGGTGELFF. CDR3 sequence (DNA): TGTGCCAGCAGTTTATGGGGGGGAACCGGGGAGCTGTTTTTT.

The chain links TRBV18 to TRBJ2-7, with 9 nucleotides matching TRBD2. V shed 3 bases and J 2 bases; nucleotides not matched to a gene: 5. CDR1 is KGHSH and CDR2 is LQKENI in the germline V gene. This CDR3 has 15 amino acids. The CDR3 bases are TGTGCCAGCTCACCCCAGCGGGGGGCTACCTACGAGCAGTACTTC. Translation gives CASSPQRGATYEQYF.

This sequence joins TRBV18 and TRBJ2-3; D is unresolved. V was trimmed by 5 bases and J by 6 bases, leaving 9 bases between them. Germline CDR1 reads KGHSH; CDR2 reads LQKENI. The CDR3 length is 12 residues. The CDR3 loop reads CASSAMGDTQYF. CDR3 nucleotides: TGTGCCAGCTCAGCTATGGGGGATACGCAGTATTTT.

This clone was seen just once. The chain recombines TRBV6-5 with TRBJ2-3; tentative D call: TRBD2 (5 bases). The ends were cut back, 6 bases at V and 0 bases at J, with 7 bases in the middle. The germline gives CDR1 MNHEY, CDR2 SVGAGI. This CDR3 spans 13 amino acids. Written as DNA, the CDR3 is TGTGCCAGCAGAAGAGGGAGCACAGATACGCAGTATTTT. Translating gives CASRRGSTDTQYF.

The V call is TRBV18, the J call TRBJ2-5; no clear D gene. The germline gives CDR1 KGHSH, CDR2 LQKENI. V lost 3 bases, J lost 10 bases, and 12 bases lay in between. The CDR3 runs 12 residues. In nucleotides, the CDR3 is TGTGCCAGCTCACCCGGAGAAGCAGACCAGTACTTC. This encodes CASSPGEADQYF.

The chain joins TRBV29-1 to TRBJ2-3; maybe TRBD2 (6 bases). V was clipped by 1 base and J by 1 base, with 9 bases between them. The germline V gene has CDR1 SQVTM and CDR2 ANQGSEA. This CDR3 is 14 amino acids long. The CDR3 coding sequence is TGCAGCGTTGAAGGCGGGAAGGGCACAGATACGCAGTATTTT. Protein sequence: CSVEGGKGTDTQYF.

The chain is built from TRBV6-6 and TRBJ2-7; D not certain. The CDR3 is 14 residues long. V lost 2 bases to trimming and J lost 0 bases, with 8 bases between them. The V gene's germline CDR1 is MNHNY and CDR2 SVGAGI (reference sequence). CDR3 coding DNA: TGTGCCAGCAGTTACGTAGGCGGCTCCTACGAGCAGTACTTC. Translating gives CASSYVGGSYEQYF.

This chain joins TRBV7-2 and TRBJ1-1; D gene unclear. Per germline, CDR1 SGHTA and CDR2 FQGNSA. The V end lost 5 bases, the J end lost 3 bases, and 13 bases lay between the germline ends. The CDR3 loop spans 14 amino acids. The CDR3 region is CASSPYALDTEAFF. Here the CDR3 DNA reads TGTGCCAGCAGCCCGTACGCCTTGGACACTGAAGCTTTCTTT. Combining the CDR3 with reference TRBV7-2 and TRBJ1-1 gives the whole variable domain GAGVSQSPSNKVTEKGKDVELRCDPISGHTALYWYRQSLGQGLEFLIYFQGNSAPDKSGLPSDRFSAERTGGSVSTLTIQRTQQEDSAVYLCASSPYALDTEAFFGQGTRLTVV.

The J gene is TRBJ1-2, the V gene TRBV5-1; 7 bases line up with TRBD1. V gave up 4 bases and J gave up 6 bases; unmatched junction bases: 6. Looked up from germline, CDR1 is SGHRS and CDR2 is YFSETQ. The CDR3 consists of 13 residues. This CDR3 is CASSPGTVNGYTF. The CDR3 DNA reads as TGCGCCAGCAGCCCGGGGACAGTCAATGGCTACACCTTC.

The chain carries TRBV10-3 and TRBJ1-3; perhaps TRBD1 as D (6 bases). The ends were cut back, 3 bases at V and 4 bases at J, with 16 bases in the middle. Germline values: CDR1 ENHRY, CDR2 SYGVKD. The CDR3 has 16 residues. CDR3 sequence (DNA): TGTGCCATCAGTGATATTTCACGGGACACAGGAAACACCATATATTTT. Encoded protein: CAISDISRDTGNTIYF.

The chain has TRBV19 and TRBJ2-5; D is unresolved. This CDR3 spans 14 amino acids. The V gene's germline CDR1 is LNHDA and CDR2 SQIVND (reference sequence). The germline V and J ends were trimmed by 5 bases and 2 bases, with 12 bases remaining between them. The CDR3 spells CASSASVIQETQYF. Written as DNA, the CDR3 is TGTGCCAGTAGTGCCTCGGTAATACAAGAGACCCAGTACTTC.

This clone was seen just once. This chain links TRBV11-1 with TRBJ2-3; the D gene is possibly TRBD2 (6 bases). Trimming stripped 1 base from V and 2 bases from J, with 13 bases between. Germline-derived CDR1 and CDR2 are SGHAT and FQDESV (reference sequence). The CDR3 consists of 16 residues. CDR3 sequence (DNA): TGTGCCAGCAGCTTAGAGGGCGGGGCCAACACAGATACGCAGTATTTT. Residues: CASSLEGGANTDTQYF.

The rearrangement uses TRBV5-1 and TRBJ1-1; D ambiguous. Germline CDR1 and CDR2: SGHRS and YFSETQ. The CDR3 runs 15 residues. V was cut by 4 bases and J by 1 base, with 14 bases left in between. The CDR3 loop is CASSTGQARNTEAFF. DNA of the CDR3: TGCGCCAGCAGCACTGGGCAGGCCCGGAACACTGAAGCTTTCTTT.

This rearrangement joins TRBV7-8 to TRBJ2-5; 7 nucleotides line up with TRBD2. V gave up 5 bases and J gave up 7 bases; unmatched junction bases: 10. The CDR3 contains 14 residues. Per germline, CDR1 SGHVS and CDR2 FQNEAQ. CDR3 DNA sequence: TGTGCCAGCAGCAGAGCCGACCAGCGGGGGACCCAGTACTTC. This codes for CASSRADQRGTQYF.

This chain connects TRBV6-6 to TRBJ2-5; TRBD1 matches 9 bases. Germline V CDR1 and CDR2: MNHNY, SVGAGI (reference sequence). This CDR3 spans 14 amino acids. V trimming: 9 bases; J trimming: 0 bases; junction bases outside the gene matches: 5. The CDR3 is CASRDRVYQETQYF. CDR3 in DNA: TGTGCCAGTCGGGACAGGGTATACCAAGAGACCCAGTACTTC.

CDR3 protein: CASKRGSEQYF. The CDR3 bases are TGTGCCAGCAAACGGGGTTCGGAGCAGTACTTC. The chain couples TRBV6-5 to TRBJ2-7, with a possible D match to TRBD2 (5 bases). Germline CDR1 MNHEY, CDR2 SVGAGI. Deletions cut 7 bases from V and 7 bases from J, with 11 bases between. There are 11 residues in the CDR3.

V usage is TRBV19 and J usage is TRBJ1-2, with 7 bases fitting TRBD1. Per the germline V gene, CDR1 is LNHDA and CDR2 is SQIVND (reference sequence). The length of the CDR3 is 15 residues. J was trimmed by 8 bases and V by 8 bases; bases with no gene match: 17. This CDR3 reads CASAGQGGRSGGYTF. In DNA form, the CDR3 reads TGTGCCAGTGCAGGTCAGGGGGGTAGAAGCGGAGGCTACACCTTC.